This TCR beta chain came from a study of beta chain features in type 1 diabetes. Points from the study as a whole: For type 1 diabetes patients, VDJ junctions showed fewer insertions and more deletions.

As every portion of the isolated RNA was reverse transcribed, the sequencing read expressed TCRB transcripts. TCRdb's table, derived via immunoSEQ multiplex PCR, lists solely in-frame clones and lacks some. The sample has 450,000 to 550,000 clones, 30% seen once. This clone occurred a few times. Antigen unknown. Sequenced input: naive CD4+ T cells from blood. The receptor was derived from a man between 18 and 35 years old in good health.

The CDR3 bases are TGTGCCTGGAAAAAAGCGGGAGTGAACTACAATGAGCAGTTCTTC. The encoded protein is CAWKKAGVNYNEQFF. The chain joins TRBV30 to TRBJ2-1; TRBD2 aligns across 8 bases. Looked up from germline, CDR1 is GTSNPN and CDR2 is SVGIG (reference sequence). The CDR3 length is 15 residues. With V trimmed by 4 bases and J by 3 bases, 8 bases remained unmatched.